Listed here are 28 T cell receptor beta chains from one sample, sequenced in a study of blood T cell repertoires in COVID-19. Produced via immunoSEQ multiplex PCR; TCRdb's table is partial and in-frame only. The sample consists of about 49,000 clones, roughly four fifths of them appearing once. Sequencing input: peripheral blood. The receptors come from a woman aged 60 to 75 with acute or convalescent COVID-19.

The J gene is TRBJ1-2, the V gene TRBV7-3; perhaps TRBD1 as D (5 bases). There are 13 residues in the CDR3. Between the trimmed V and J ends, which lost 2 bases and 1 base, there was a span of 5 bases. Per germline, CDR1 SGHTA and CDR2 FQGTGA. The CDR3 region has the DNA TGTGCCAGCAGCTTAGACAGTAACTATGGCTACACCTTC. Residues: CASSLDSNYGYTF.

The chain uses TRBV3-1 (or the pseudogene TRBV3-2) and TRBJ2-5; TRBD1 aligns across 10 bases. Germline CDR1 LGHDT, CDR2 YNNKEL (reference sequence). The ends lost 1 base at V and 6 bases at J; junction bases unmatched: 11. The CDR3 runs 17 residues. CDR3 sequence (DNA): TGTGCCAGCAGCCAAGCCGGGACAGGGGTCTATCGAAAGACCCAGTACTTC. Its protein product is CASSQAGTGVYRKTQYF.

This clone was recorded only once. The chain couples TRBV4-1 to TRBJ2-5, with 7 bases that match TRBD2. The CDR3 has 17 amino acids. The germline V gene has CDR1 MGHRA and CDR2 YSYEKL. J gave up 5 bases and V 1 base, and 13 bases lay outside the gene matches. CDR3 bases: TGCGCCAGCAGCCAAGGACGGATGAGCGGGATCGCGGAGACCCAGTACTTC. It specifies CASSQGRMSGIAETQYF.

The V gene is TRBV29-1, the J gene TRBJ1-1, with TRBD1 as a possible D gene (6 bases). The V gene lost 6 bases and the J gene lost 0 bases, with 11 bases spanning the gap. Germline loops: CDR1 SQVTM, CDR2 ANQGSEA. The CDR3 covers 13 residues. The CDR3, as DNA: TGCAGCGTCTACAGGGAGTTGAACACTGAAGCTTTCTTT. Its protein product is CSVYRELNTEAFF. Looking up the rest from reference TRBV29-1 and TRBJ1-1 gives the full variable domain: SAVISQKPSRDICQRGTSLTIQCQVDSQVTMMFWYRQQPGQSLTLIATANQGSEATYESGFVIDKFPISRPNLTFSTLTVSNMSPEDSSIYLCSVYRELNTEAFFGQGTRLTVV.

The chain has TRBV12-3 or TRBV12-4 and TRBJ2-2; no clear D. The CDR3 has 13 residues. V was shortened by 10 bases and J by 3 bases, with 12 bases between the two germline ends. In nucleotides, the CDR3 is TGTGCCACCTCGAGGAGATACACCGGGGAGCTGTTTTTT. Translation gives CATSRRYTGELFF.

The rearrangement links TRBV28 to TRBJ2-5, with TRBD1 identical over 9 bases. CDR3 length: 15 residues. Germline V gene lookup returns CDR1 MDHEN and CDR2 SYDVKM. The ends lost 11 bases at V and 4 bases at J; junction bases unmatched: 14. CDR3 residues: CALASGTGLGETQYF. The CDR3 nucleotides read TGTGCCCTGGCATCCGGGACAGGGCTAGGAGAGACCCAGTACTTC.

The J gene is TRBJ1-5, the V gene TRBV18; D is ambiguous. With 5 bases removed from V and 2 bases from J, the gap between germline ends came to 13 bases. The CDR3 loop spans 15 amino acids. The germline V gene has CDR1 KGHSH and CDR2 LQKENI. The CDR3 is CASSSSGHGNQPQHF. CDR3 in DNA: TGTGCCAGCTCAAGTAGTGGGCATGGCAATCAGCCCCAGCATTTT.

In this sample, this clone turned up a few times. The chain combines TRBV21-1 with TRBJ1-1. TRBV21-1 is a pseudogene locus. The CDR3 runs 10 residues. Written as DNA, the CDR3 is TGTGCCAGCATGCGAGCTGAAGCTTTCTTT. Translating gives CASMRAEAFF.

The chain is built from TRBV6-5 and TRBJ1-1; 7 bases agree with TRBD1. The CDR3 sequence is 13 residues long. CDR1 and CDR2 (germline): MNHEY, SVGAGI. V gave up 7 bases and J gave up 2 bases; unmatched junction bases: 4. DNA of the CDR3: TGTGCCAGCACGGGGACAGCTAACACTGAAGCTTTCTTT. Protein: CASTGTANTEAFF.

About this clone itself: This same CDR3 is encoded by further DNA sequences in the sample. The chain has TRBV5-1 and TRBJ2-7; unclear D gene. This CDR3 region has 14 residues. Germline values: CDR1 SGHRS, CDR2 YFSETQ. V was shortened by 0 bases and J by 3 bases, with 10 bases between the two germline ends. CDR3 residues: CASSLGGSLYEQYF. In DNA form, the CDR3 reads TGCGCCAGCAGCTTGGGCGGTTCTCTCTACGAGCAGTACTTC.

The V call is TRBV2, the J call TRBJ2-5; 8 positions agree with TRBD2. V lost 6 bases, J lost 13 bases, and 22 bases stayed unmatched. The CDR3 is 16 residues long. In germline, CDR1 is SNHLY, CDR2 FYNNEI. CDR3 residues: CASRDSTSAESSGRYF. Here the CDR3 DNA reads TGTGCCAGCAGGGATTCGACTAGCGCTGAGAGCAGCGGGCGGTACTTC. Complete variable domain (other parts from reference TRBV2 and TRBJ2-5): EPEVTQTPSHQVTQMGQEVILRCVPISNHLYFYWYRQILGQKVEFLVSFYNNEISEKSEIFDDQFSVERPDGSNFTLKIRSTKLEDSAMYFCASRDSTSAESSGRYFGPGTRLLVL.

Only a few counts were recorded for this clone. V is TRBV5-1 and J is TRBJ2-2; D possibly corresponds to TRBD2 (6 bases). The V end lost 0 bases, the J end lost 1 base, and 10 bases lay between the germline ends. The CDR3 length is 16 residues. Germline V CDR1 and CDR2: SGHRS, YFSETQ. The DNA of the CDR3 is TGCGCCAGCAGCTTGGCGGGGGTGAAGAACACCGGGGAGCTGTTTTTT. Residues: CASSLAGVKNTGELFF.

The chain recombines TRBV19 with TRBJ1-1; D is perhaps TRBD1 (5 bases). Per the germline V gene, CDR1 is LNHDA and CDR2 is SQIVND (reference sequence). CDR3 size: 14 residues. V was shortened by 5 bases and J by 5 bases, with 15 bases between the two germline ends. CDR3 in amino acids: CASSPTNRRTEAFF. The CDR3 coding sequence is TGTGCCAGTAGTCCAACTAACAGGCGAACTGAAGCTTTCTTT.

CDR3 amino acids: CASTLGGHGTGELFF. CDR3 coding DNA: TGTGCCAGCACCCTGGGGGGTCATGGCACCGGGGAGCTGTTTTTT. This chain links TRBV28 with TRBJ2-2; perhaps TRBD2 as D (6 bases). This CDR3 spans 15 amino acids. Germline V gene sequence: CDR1 MDHEN, CDR2 SYDVKM. V was cut by 7 bases and J by 4 bases, with 16 bases left in between.

The chain is built from TRBV18 and TRBJ1-1, with 7 bases lining up with TRBD1. There are 14 residues in the CDR3. J was trimmed by 2 bases and V by 4 bases; bases with no gene match: 4. The germline V gene has CDR1 KGHSH and CDR2 LQKENI. The DNA for the CDR3 is TGTGCCAGCTCACAGGGGGCGGTCAACACTGAAGCTTTCTTT. This codes for CASSQGAVNTEAFF.

V is TRBV12-3 or TRBV12-4 and J is TRBJ1-2; no clear D. Trimming removed 3 bases at V and 2 bases at J, with 7 bases between. This CDR3 region has 13 residues. The CDR3 loop reads CASSLRLNYGYTF. The DNA of the CDR3 is TGTGCCAGCAGTTTGCGACTAAACTATGGCTACACCTTC.

This chain uses TRBV7-8 with TRBJ2-3, with 7 bases matching TRBD2. CDR1 is SGHVS, CDR2 FQNEAQ, per germline. This CDR3 contains 13 residues. J was trimmed by 4 bases and V by 5 bases; bases with no gene match: 3. This chain's CDR3 is CASSGEGADTQYF. The CDR3 DNA sequence: TGTGCCAGCAGCGGGGAGGGTGCAGATACGCAGTATTTT.

The J gene is TRBJ1-3, the V gene TRBV6-5; maybe TRBD1 (6 bases). The CDR3 runs 15 residues. The germline gives CDR1 MNHEY, CDR2 SVGAGI. Trimming removed 2 bases from V and 0 bases from J, with 8 bases in between. The CDR3 sequence: CASSYRTDSGNTIYF. CDR3 sequence (DNA): TGTGCCAGCAGTTACAGGACAGACTCTGGAAACACCATATATTTT.

This chain connects TRBV28 to TRBJ2-7; the match to TRBD1 covers 8 bases. Per germline, CDR1 MDHEN and CDR2 SYDVKM. CDR3 size: 12 residues. V was pared by 6 bases and J by 6 bases, with 4 bases of the junction left unmatched. The CDR3 spells CASSLTGVEQYF. CDR3 DNA sequence: TGTGCCAGCAGCCTGACAGGGGTCGAGCAGTACTTC.

The genes are TRBV30 and TRBJ1-1; D call uncertain. The CDR3 runs 11 residues. CDR1 and CDR2 (germline): GTSNPN, SVGIG (reference sequence). The germline V and J ends were trimmed by 0 bases and 6 bases, with 5 bases remaining between them. CDR3 sequence reads: CAWSVRAEAFF. The DNA of the CDR3 is TGTGCCTGGAGTGTTCGGGCTGAAGCTTTCTTT.

This clone was detected only a few times. The rearrangement uses TRBV11-2 and TRBJ1-6; TRBD1 might be the D (5 bases). Per germline, CDR1 SGHAT and CDR2 FQNNGV. V lost 5 bases to trimming and J lost 7 bases, with 12 bases between them. This CDR3 has 14 amino acids. The CDR3 DNA sequence: TGTGCCAGCAGCGTACAGGTTTACAATTCACCCCTCCACTTT. Its protein is CASSVQVYNSPLHF.

The chain recombines TRBV5-8 with TRBJ2-3; 7 bases align to TRBD1. Per germline, CDR1 SGHTS and CDR2 YDEGEE. The V segment lost 4 bases and the J segment 1 base; nucleotides outside the gene matches: 9. The CDR3 consists of 16 residues. This CDR3 reads CASSQTRGLGTDTQYF. CDR3 sequence (DNA): TGTGCCAGCAGCCAGACCAGGGGGTTAGGCACAGATACGCAGTATTTT.

In its sample, this clone was seen once. This chain joins TRBV5-5 and TRBJ1-1; 7 nucleotides match TRBD1. Germline CDR1 is SGHKS and CDR2 is YYEKEE (reference sequence). The CDR3 runs 14 residues. After removal of 4 bases from V and 3 bases from J, the junction contained 6 bases not matched to a gene. In DNA form, the CDR3 reads TGTGCCAGCAGCCCCCCAGGGGGGCACACTGAAGCTTTCTTT. Translating gives CASSPPGGHTEAFF.

The CDR3 DNA follows: TGTGCCAGTAGTAACCAAGGGGGCGCGGATGGCTACACCTTC. This sequence encodes CASSNQGGADGYTF. The genes are TRBV19 and TRBJ1-2; 7 bases align to TRBD1. This CDR3 contains 14 residues. From germline, CDR1 is LNHDA and CDR2 SQIVND (reference sequence). V shed 4 bases, J shed 6 bases, and the junction held 8 bases outside the gene matches.

The genes are TRBV6-2 or TRBV6-3 and TRBJ1-1; 9 bases agree with TRBD1. V lost 4 bases and J lost 4; bases outside the gene matches: 7. From germline, CDR1 is MNHEY and CDR2 SVGEGT. The CDR3 totals 15 residues. CDR3 amino acids: CASSSPTGGSTEAFF. DNA of the CDR3: TGTGCCAGCAGTTCCCCGACAGGGGGTAGCACTGAAGCTTTCTTT.

The chain combines TRBV27 with TRBJ2-1; 8 nucleotides agree with TRBD2. Germline V lookup: CDR1 MNHEY, CDR2 SMNVEV (reference sequence). The CDR3 runs to 17 residues. Trimming at V came to 0 bases and at J to 5 bases, leaving 9 bases not matched to a gene. CDR3 sequence: CASSLSSSGGLNNEQFF. The CDR3 nucleotides read TGTGCCAGCAGTTTATCGAGTTCGGGGGGGCTGAACAATGAGCAGTTCTTC.

The V and J genes are TRBV4-1 and TRBJ1-1; D not certain. V shed 2 bases and J shed 1 base, with 11 bases lying between them. The germline CDR1 and CDR2 sequences are MGHRA and YSYEKL. The CDR3 runs 15 residues. The DNA of the CDR3 is TGCGCCAGCAGCCAACCCCGTCGGGGGAACACTGAAGCTTTCTTT. It yields the protein CASSQPRRGNTEAFF.

This chain uses TRBV29-1 with TRBJ1-2, with 7 nucleotides matching TRBD1. Germline V CDR1 and CDR2: SQVTM, ANQGSEA. The CDR3 is 13 residues long. V was pared by 6 bases and J by 2 bases, with 6 bases of the junction left unmatched. The CDR3 coding sequence is TGCAGCGTCAGACAGGGCCGAAACTATGGCTACACCTTC. Translation gives CSVRQGRNYGYTF. The complete variable domain, with remaining parts taken from reference TRBV29-1 and TRBJ1-2, reads SAVISQKPSRDICQRGTSLTIQCQVDSQVTMMFWYRQQPGQSLTLIATANQGSEATYESGFVIDKFPISRPNLTFSTLTVSNMSPEDSSIYLCSVRQGRNYGYTFGSGTRLTVV.